This TCR beta chain is from a study of T cell responses to AZD1222 COVID-19 vaccine. Produced via immunoSEQ multiplex PCR; TCRdb's table is partial and in-frame only. The sample lists about 130,000 clones, roughly 91% seen once, with approximately 7% in the top ten. Study-level points and caveats: Dominant CD4 TCR responses targeted spike regions 160-218 and 743-854.

A word on this clone: Its antigen is unknown.

The V and J ends lost 0 bases and 3 bases, in that order; junction bases with no gene match: 4. This CDR3 has 16 amino acids. Germline values: CDR1 MNHEY, CDR2 SVGEGT. The chain has TRBV6-2 or TRBV6-3 and TRBJ2-1, with 8 bases fitting TRBD2. The sequenced sample was peripheral blood, obtained 28 days after the second AZD1222 dose. The sequence was collected from an adult who received the AZD1222 COVID-19 vaccine. The CDR3 DNA reads TGTGCCAGCAGTTACTCCCGGGGGGGCTACTACAATGAGCAGTTCTTC. It yields the protein CASSYSRGGYYNEQFF.